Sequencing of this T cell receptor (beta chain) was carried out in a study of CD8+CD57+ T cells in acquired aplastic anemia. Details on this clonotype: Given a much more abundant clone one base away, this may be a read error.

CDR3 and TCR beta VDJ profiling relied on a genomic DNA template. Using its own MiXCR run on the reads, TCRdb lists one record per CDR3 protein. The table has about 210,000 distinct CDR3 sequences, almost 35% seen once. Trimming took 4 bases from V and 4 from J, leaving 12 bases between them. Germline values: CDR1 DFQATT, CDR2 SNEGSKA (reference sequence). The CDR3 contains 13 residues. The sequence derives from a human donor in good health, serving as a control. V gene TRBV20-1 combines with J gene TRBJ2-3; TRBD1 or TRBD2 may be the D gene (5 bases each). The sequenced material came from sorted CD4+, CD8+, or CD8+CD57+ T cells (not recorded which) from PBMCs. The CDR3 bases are TGCAGTGCTACTGGGACGTACGCAGATACGCAGTATTTT. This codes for CSATGTYADTQYF.